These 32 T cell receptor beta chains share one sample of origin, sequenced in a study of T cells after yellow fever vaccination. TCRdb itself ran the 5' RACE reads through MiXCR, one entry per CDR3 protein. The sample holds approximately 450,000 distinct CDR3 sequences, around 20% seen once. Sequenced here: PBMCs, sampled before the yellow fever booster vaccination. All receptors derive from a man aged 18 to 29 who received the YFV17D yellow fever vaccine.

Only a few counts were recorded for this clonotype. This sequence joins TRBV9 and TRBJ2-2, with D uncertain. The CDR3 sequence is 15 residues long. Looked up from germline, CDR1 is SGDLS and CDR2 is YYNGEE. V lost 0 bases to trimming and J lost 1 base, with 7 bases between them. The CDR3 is CASSVGILNTGELFF. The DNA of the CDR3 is TGTGCCAGCAGCGTAGGCATCCTGAACACCGGGGAGCTGTTTTTT.

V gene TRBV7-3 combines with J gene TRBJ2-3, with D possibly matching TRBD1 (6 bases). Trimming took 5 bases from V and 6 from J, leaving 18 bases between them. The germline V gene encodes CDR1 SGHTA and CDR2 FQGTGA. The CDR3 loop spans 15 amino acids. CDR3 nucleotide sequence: TGTGCCAGCAGCCTGAGGGGGACCTTCAGGGATACGCAGTATTTT. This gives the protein CASSLRGTFRDTQYF. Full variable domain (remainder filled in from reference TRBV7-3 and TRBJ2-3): GAGVSQTPSNKVTEKGKYVELRCDPISGHTALYWYRQSLGQGPEFLIYFQGTGAADDSGLPNDRFFAVRPEGSVSTLKIQRTERGDSAVYLCASSLRGTFRDTQYFGPGTRLTVL.

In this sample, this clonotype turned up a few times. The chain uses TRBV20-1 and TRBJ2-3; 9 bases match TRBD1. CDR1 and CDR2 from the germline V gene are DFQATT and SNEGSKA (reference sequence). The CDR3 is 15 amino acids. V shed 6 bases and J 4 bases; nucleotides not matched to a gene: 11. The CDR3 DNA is TGCAGTGCCTTAGGGGGACAGGGAATCTCAGATACGCAGTATTTT. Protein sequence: CSALGGQGISDTQYF.

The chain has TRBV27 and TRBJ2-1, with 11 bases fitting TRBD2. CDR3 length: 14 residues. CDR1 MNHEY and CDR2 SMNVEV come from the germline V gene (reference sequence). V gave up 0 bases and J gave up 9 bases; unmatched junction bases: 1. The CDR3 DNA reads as TGTGCCAGCAGTTTATCACTAGCGGGGGTTGAGCAGTTCTTC. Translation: CASSLSLAGVEQFF.

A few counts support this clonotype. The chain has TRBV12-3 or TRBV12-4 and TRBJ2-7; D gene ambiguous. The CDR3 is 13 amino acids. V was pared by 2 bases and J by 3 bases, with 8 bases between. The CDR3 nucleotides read TGTGCCAGCAGTTTACAGGTAAACTACGAGCAGTACGTC. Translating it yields CASSLQVNYEQYV.

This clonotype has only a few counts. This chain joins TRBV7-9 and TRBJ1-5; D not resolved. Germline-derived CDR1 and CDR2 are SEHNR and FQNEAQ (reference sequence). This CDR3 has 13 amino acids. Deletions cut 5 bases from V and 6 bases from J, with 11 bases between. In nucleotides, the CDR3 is TGTGCCAGCAGCCCCATGGACGGTCAGCCCCAGCATTTT. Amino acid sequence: CASSPMDGQPQHF.

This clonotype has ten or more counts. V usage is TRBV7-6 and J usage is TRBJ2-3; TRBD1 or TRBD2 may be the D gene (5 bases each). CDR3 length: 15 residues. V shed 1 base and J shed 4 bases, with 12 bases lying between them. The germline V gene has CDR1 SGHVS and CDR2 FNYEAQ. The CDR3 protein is CASSLGLGVADTQYF. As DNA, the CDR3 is TGTGCCAGCAGCTTAGGTCTGGGGGTGGCAGATACGCAGTATTTT.

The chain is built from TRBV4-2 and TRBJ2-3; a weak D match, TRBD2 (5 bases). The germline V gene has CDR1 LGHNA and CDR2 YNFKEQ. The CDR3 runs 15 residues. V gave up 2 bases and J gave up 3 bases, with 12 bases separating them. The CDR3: CASSQPLGVTDTQYF. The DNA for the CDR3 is TGTGCCAGCAGCCAACCACTAGGTGTAACAGATACGCAGTATTTT.

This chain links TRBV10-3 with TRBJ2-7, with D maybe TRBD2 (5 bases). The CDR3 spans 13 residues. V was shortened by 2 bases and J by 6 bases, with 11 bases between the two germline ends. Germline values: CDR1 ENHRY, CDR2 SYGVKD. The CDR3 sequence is CAISEGEGGEQYV. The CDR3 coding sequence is TGTGCCATCAGTGAGGGTGAGGGCGGCGAGCAGTACGTC.

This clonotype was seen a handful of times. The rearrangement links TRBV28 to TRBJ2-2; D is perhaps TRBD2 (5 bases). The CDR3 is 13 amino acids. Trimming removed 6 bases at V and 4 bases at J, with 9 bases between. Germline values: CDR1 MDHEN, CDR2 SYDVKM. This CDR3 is CASRPSRTGELFF. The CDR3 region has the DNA TGTGCCAGCAGGCCTAGCCGCACCGGGGAGCTGTTTTTT.

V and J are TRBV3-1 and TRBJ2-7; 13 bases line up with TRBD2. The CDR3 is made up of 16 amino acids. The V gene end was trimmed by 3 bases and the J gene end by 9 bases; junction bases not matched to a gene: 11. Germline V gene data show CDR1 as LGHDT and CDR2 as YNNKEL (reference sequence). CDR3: CASSHSEGLAGLAQYF. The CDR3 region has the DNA TGTGCCAGCAGCCACTCCGAGGGACTAGCGGGGTTGGCGCAGTACTTC.

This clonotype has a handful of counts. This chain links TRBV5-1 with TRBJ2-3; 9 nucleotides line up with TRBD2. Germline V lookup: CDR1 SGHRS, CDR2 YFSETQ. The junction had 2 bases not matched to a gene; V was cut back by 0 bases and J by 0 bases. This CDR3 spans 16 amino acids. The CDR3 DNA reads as TGCGCCAGCAGCTTGGTGCTAGCGGGGAGCACAGATACGCAGTATTTT. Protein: CASSLVLAGSTDTQYF. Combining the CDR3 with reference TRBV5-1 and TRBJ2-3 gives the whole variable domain KAGVTQTPRYLIKTRGQQVTLSCSPISGHRSVSWYQQTPGQGLQFLFEYFSETQRNKGNFPGRFSGRQFSNSRSEMNVSTLELGDSALYLCASSLVLAGSTDTQYFGPGTRLTVL.

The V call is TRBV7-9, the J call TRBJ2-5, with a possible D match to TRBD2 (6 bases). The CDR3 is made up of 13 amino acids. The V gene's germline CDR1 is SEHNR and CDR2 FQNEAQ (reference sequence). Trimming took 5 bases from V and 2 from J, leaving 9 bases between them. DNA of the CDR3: TGTGCCAGCAGCCGGGACTGGCAAGAGACCCAGTACTTC. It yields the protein CASSRDWQETQYF. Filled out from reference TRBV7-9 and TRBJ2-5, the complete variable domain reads DTGVSQNPRHKITKRGQNVTFRCDPISEHNRLYWYRQTLGQGPEFLTYFQNEAQLEKSRLLSDRFSAERPKGSFSTLEIQRTEQGDSAMYLCASSRDWQETQYFGPGTRLLVL.

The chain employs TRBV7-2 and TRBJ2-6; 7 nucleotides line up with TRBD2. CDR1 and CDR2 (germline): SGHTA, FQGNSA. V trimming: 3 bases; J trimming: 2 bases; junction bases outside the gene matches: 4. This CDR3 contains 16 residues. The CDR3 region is CASSFTGGAGANVLTF. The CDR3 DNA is TGTGCCAGCAGCTTCACGGGGGGTGCTGGGGCCAACGTCCTGACTTTC.

CDR3: CASSPHSPSGANVLTF. The CDR3 nucleotides read TGTGCCAGCAGTCCCCACAGCCCCTCTGGGGCCAACGTCCTGACTTTC. The chain employs TRBV6-2 or TRBV6-3 and TRBJ2-6, with D unclear. CDR3 length equals 16 residues. The germline gives CDR1 MNHEY, CDR2 SVGEGT. Trimming took off 5 bases at V and 0 bases at J, with 11 bases between the two ends.

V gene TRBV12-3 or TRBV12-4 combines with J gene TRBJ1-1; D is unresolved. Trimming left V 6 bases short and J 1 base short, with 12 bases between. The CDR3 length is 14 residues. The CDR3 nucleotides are TGTGCCAGCAGGCCTCAGACGGCGAACACTGAAGCTTTCTTT. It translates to CASRPQTANTEAFF.

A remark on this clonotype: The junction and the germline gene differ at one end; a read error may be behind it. The CDR3 DNA sequence: TGTGCCAGTAGTATAGGGCAGGGTCCGCCGAGCTTT. Translating it yields CASSIGQGPPSF. V usage is TRBV19 and J usage is TRBJ1-1, with D possibly being TRBD1 (5 bases). Germline V gene lookup returns CDR1 LNHDA and CDR2 SQIVND (reference sequence). The CDR3 covers 12 residues.

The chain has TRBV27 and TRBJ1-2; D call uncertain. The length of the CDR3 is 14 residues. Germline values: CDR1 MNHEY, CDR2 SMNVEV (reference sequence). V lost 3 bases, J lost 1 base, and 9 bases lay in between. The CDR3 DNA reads TGTGCCAGCAGTTTGTCGGGGATTAACTATGGCTACACCTTC. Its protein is CASSLSGINYGYTF.

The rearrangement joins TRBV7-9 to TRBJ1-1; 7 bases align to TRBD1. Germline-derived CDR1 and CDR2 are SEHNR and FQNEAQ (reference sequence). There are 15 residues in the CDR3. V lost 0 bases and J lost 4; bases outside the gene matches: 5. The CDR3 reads CASSLAQGDFTEAFF. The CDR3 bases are TGTGCCAGCAGCTTAGCGCAGGGGGATTTCACTGAAGCTTTCTTT.

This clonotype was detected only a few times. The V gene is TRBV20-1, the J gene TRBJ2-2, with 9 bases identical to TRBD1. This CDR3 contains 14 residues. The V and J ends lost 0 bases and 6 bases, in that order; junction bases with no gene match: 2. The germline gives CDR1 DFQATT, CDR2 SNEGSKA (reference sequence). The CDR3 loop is CSAREGQGAGELFF. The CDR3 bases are TGCAGTGCTAGAGAGGGACAGGGAGCCGGGGAGCTGTTTTTT.

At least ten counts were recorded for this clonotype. The CDR3 nucleotides read TGTGCCAGCAGTCCACAGGCGAACTATGGCTACACCTTC. Its translation is CASSPQANYGYTF. The J gene is TRBJ1-2, the V gene TRBV7-2; D is possibly TRBD1 (5 bases). The CDR3 sequence is 13 residues long. Germline CDR1 reads SGHTA; CDR2 reads FQGNSA. The V end lost 6 bases, the J end lost 2 bases, and 10 bases lay between the germline ends.

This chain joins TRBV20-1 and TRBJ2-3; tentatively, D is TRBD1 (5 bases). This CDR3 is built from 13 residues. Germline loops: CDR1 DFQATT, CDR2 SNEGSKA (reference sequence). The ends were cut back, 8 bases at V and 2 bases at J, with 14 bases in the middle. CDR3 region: CSQDRRDTDTQYF. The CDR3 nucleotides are TGCAGTCAAGACCGCAGGGACACAGATACGCAGTATTTT.

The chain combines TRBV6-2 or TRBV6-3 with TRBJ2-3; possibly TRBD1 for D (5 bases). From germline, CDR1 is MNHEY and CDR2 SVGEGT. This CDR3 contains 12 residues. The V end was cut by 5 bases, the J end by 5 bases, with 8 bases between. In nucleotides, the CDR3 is TGTGCCAGCAGTCGACAGCAAGATACGCAGTATTTT. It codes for CASSRQQDTQYF.

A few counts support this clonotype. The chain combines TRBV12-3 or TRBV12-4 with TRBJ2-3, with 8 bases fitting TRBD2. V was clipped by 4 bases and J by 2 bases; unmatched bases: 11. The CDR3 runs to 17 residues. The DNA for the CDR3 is TGTGCCAGCAGTTCCCCCCGGACTAGCCGTAACACAGATACGCAGTATTTT. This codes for CASSSPRTSRNTDTQYF.

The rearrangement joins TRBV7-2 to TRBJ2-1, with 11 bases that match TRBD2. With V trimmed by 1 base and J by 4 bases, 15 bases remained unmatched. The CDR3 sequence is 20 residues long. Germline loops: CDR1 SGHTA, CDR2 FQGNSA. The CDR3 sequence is CASSLVGQVATSGDYNEQFF. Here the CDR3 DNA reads TGTGCCAGCAGCTTAGTGGGACAAGTAGCGACTAGCGGGGATTACAATGAGCAGTTCTTC.

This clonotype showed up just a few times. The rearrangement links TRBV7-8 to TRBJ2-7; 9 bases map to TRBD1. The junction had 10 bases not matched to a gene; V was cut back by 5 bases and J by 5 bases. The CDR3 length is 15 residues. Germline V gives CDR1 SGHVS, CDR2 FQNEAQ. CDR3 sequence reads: CASSPRGDRAHEQYF. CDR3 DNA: TGTGCCAGCAGCCCCCGCGGGGACAGGGCCCACGAGCAGTACTTC. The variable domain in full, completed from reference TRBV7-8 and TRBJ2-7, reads GAGVSQSPRYKVAKRGQDVALRCDPISGHVSLFWYQQALGQGPEFLTYFQNEAQLDKSGLPSDRFFAERPEGSVSTLKIQRTQQEDSAVYLCASSPRGDRAHEQYFGPGTRLTVT.

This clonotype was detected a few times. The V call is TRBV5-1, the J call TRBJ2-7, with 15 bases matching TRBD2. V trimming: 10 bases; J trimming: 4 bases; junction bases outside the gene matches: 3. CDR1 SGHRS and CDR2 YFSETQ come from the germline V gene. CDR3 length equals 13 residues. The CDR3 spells CASGTSGGYEQYF. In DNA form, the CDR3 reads TGCGCCTCCGGGACTAGCGGGGGGTACGAGCAGTACTTC.

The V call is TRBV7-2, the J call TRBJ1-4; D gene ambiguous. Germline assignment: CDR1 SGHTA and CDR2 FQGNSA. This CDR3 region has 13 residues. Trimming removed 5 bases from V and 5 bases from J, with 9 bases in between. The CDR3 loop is CASSRRRNEKLFF. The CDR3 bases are TGTGCCAGCAGCCGCCGGAGGAATGAAAAACTGTTTTTT.

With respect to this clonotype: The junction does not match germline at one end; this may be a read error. In nucleotides, the CDR3 is TGTGCCATCGGAAGAGTGCAGCGGGGGGGCCAAGAGACCAAGTACTTC. Translated, it gives CAIGRVQRGGQETKYF. The chain employs TRBV10-3 and TRBJ2-5; TRBD2 matches at 10 bases. The CDR3 runs 16 residues. Germline assignment: CDR1 ENHRY and CDR2 SYGVKD.

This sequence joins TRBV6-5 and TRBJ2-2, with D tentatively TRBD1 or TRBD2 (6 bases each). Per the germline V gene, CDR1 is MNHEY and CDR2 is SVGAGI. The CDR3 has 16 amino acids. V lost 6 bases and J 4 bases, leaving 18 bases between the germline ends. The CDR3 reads CASRLGGLSGTGELFF. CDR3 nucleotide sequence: TGTGCCAGCAGACTTGGGGGGCTTAGCGGCACCGGGGAGCTGTTTTTT.

This chain's CDR3 is CASNPRVRDRGRAGELFF. As DNA, the CDR3 is TGTGCCAGCAACCCCCGGGTCCGGGACAGGGGGCGCGCCGGGGAGCTGTTTTTT. This sequence joins TRBV11-2 and TRBJ2-2; TRBD1 matches at 12 bases. V lost 7 bases, J lost 6 bases, and 15 bases stayed unmatched. Germline values: CDR1 SGHAT, CDR2 FQNNGV. There are 18 residues in the CDR3.

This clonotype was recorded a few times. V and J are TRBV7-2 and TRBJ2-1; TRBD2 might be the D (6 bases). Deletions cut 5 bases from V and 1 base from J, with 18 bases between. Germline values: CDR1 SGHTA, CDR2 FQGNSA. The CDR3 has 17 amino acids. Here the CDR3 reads CASSQMAGLRSYNEQFF. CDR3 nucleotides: TGTGCCAGCAGCCAGATGGCCGGACTACGGTCCTACAATGAGCAGTTCTTC.